Presented here are 31 T cell receptor beta chains from one specimen sequenced in a study of cytomegalovirus exposure and HLA in healthy donors. PCR used 60 Vbeta primers and 13 Jbeta primers. Generated by immunoSEQ multiplex PCR, the TCRdb table keeps only in-frame clones and is missing some. The sample includes 90,000 to 120,000 clones, roughly 80% seen only once; the top ten take around 2.4%. The sequencing sample was made of PBMCs. These TCRs come from a man under 40 in good health and CMV-seronegative.

J is TRBJ1-5 and V is TRBV4-1; tentatively, D is TRBD1 (5 bases). The V gene's germline CDR1 is MGHRA and CDR2 YSYEKL. The CDR3 covers 16 residues. Trimming removed 1 base at V and 4 bases at J, with 14 bases between. CDR3 protein: CASSQVGAAGNQPQHF. The CDR3 DNA sequence: TGCGCCAGCAGCCAAGTAGGGGCCGCCGGGAATCAGCCCCAGCATTTT.

The chain joins TRBV27 to TRBJ1-2; TRBD1 agrees at 10 bases. The length of the CDR3 is 13 residues. From germline, CDR1 is MNHEY and CDR2 SMNVEV (reference sequence). The ends lost 5 bases at V and 6 bases at J; junction bases unmatched: 3. CDR3 in DNA: TGTGCCAGCAGTCTGACAGGGGGCGATGGCTACACCTTC. Its protein product is CASSLTGGDGYTF.

This chain connects TRBV5-1 to TRBJ2-3, with 7 bases aligning to TRBD2. This CDR3 spans 17 amino acids. J lost 0 bases, V lost 0 bases, and 7 bases had no gene match. Germline CDR1 SGHRS, CDR2 YFSETQ. CDR3 sequence reads: CASSLARLADSTDTQYF. The DNA for the CDR3 is TGCGCCAGCAGCTTGGCCCGCCTAGCGGATAGCACAGATACGCAGTATTTT.

This chain uses TRBV5-1 with TRBJ2-5, with D possibly TRBD2 on 5 matching bases. CDR3 length equals 14 residues. V was pared by 1 base and J by 5 bases, with 12 bases between. The germline CDR1 and CDR2 sequences are SGHRS and YFSETQ. The DNA of the CDR3 is TGCGCCAGCAGCTTGCAAGCGGTTAGGGAGACCCAGTACTTC. It translates to CASSLQAVRETQYF.

The V call is TRBV5-4, the J call TRBJ2-7, with 8 bases lining up with TRBD1. CDR1 and CDR2 (germline): SGHNT, YYREEE (reference sequence). The V segment lost 4 bases and the J segment 5 bases; nucleotides outside the gene matches: 2. CDR3 size: 12 residues. In DNA, the CDR3 is TGTGCCAGCAGCCTGACAGGGGACGAGCAGTACTTC. Translating gives CASSLTGDEQYF.

This clone was seen only once. The gene calls are TRBV4-2 and TRBJ1-1; 8 bases align to TRBD1. The V and J ends lost 4 bases and 1 base, in that order; junction bases with no gene match: 11. The CDR3 is 17 amino acids. Per the germline V gene, CDR1 is LGHNA and CDR2 is YNFKEQ. The CDR3 reads CASSPFPETGENTEAFF. In DNA form, the CDR3 reads TGTGCCAGCAGCCCCTTCCCCGAGACAGGGGAGAACACTGAAGCTTTCTTT.

V usage is TRBV11-1 and J usage is TRBJ2-1, with 8 nucleotides matching TRBD2. The CDR3 length is 15 residues. J lost 2 bases, V lost 2 bases, and 2 bases had no gene match. In germline, CDR1 is SGHAT, CDR2 FQDESV (reference sequence). Here the CDR3 reads CASSLHGGAYNEQFF. In DNA form, the CDR3 reads TGTGCCAGCAGCTTACACGGGGGGGCCTACAATGAGCAGTTCTTC.

The genes are TRBV11-2 and TRBJ2-3, with TRBD2 matching over 16 bases. The CDR3 length is 16 residues. The junction had 2 bases not matched to a gene; V was cut back by 5 bases and J by 3 bases. The V gene's germline CDR1 is SGHAT and CDR2 FQNNGV. The CDR3 spells CASSGGLAGGTDTQYF. The CDR3 DNA reads TGTGCCAGCAGCGGGGGACTAGCGGGGGGGACAGATACGCAGTATTTT.

J is TRBJ1-2 and V is TRBV6-5, with D possibly matching TRBD1 (5 bases). Germline CDR1 reads MNHEY; CDR2 reads SVGAGI. V lost 5 bases and J lost 0, with 10 bases in between. This CDR3 has 14 amino acids. The CDR3 loop reads CASSLGGPNYGYTF. In DNA form, the CDR3 reads TGTGCCAGCAGTCTCGGGGGACCTAACTATGGCTACACCTTC.

V and J are TRBV5-1 and TRBJ1-1, with D perhaps TRBD1 (6 bases). V lost 2 bases and J 5 bases, leaving 16 bases between the germline ends. This CDR3 spans 15 amino acids. Per germline, CDR1 SGHRS and CDR2 YFSETQ. CDR3 sequence: CASSLGQSKDTEAFF. The CDR3 DNA is TGCGCCAGCAGCTTAGGACAGAGCAAAGATACTGAAGCTTTCTTT.

Here the CDR3 reads CASSLSGTGRNEQFF. The DNA of the CDR3 is TGTGCCAGCAGTTTATCGGGGACAGGGCGAAATGAGCAGTTCTTC. The chain carries TRBV27 and TRBJ2-1; TRBD1 agrees at 9 bases. After removal of 0 bases from V and 7 bases from J, the junction contained 4 bases not matched to a gene. The length of the CDR3 is 15 residues. CDR1 is MNHEY and CDR2 is SMNVEV in the germline V gene (reference sequence).

This clone was found a few times. The chain joins TRBV10-1 to TRBJ2-7; 9 nucleotides match TRBD1. V shed 2 bases, J shed 6 bases, and the junction held 8 bases outside the gene matches. Germline V gene data show CDR1 as WNHNN and CDR2 as SYGVQD (reference sequence). The CDR3 covers 15 residues. The CDR3 nucleotides are TGCGCCAGCAGTGAGGGTGGGACAGGGTCTCGCGAGCAGTACTTC. This translates into CASSEGGTGSREQYF.

This clone has just a few counts. At one end the junction does not follow the germline gene, possibly because of a read error. The chain employs TRBV7-7 and TRBJ2-1; D remains ambiguous. This CDR3 region has 14 residues. In germline, CDR1 is SSHAT, CDR2 FNYEAQ (reference sequence). CDR3 bases: TGTGCTAGCAGCTTACCTGGAGCCTACAATGAGCAGTTCTTC. Translating it yields CASSLPGAYNEQFF.

The chain is built from TRBV5-6 and TRBJ2-2; 8 nucleotides line up with TRBD1. CDR3 size: 15 residues. Germline loops: CDR1 SGHDT, CDR2 YYEEEE. The V and J ends lost 3 bases and 9 bases, in that order; junction bases with no gene match: 10. The CDR3 nucleotides read TGTGCCAGCAGCTGGACAGGGCCCCCCCACCGGGAGCTGTTTTTT. Its translation is CASSWTGPPHRELFF.

The CDR3 nucleotides are TGTGCCAGCAGCCTGGACAGGGGGCTATACGAGCAGTACTTC. Translating gives CASSLDRGLYEQYF. V usage is TRBV28 and J usage is TRBJ2-7; TRBD1 aligns across 11 bases. The V gene end was trimmed by 6 bases and the J gene end by 4 bases; junction bases not matched to a gene: 5. Germline-derived CDR1 and CDR2 are MDHEN and SYDVKM. The CDR3 contains 14 residues.

The chain joins TRBV5-1 to TRBJ1-1, with D maybe TRBD1 (5 bases). CDR3 length: 15 amino acids. V dropped 1 base and J dropped 3 bases, with 13 bases sitting between them. Germline V gives CDR1 SGHRS, CDR2 YFSETQ. The CDR3: CASSLRQGRDTEAFF. In nucleotides, the CDR3 is TGCGCCAGCAGCTTGAGGCAGGGTCGGGACACTGAAGCTTTCTTT.

Concerning this clone: The germline gene is not matched at one end of the junction; a read error may be the cause. V is TRBV6-5 and J is TRBJ2-1; 7 bases fit TRBD1. The CDR3 contains 14 residues. CDR1 is MNHEY, CDR2 SVGAGI, per germline. The CDR3 loop reads CAGSWGTAYNEQFF. The CDR3 bases are TGTGCCGGCAGTTGGGGGACAGCCTACAATGAGCAGTTCTTC.

This clone came up once. J is TRBJ1-6 and V is TRBV7-9; D remains ambiguous. Trimming took off 6 bases at V and 7 bases at J, with 16 bases between the two ends. Germline V gives CDR1 SEHNR, CDR2 FQNEAQ (reference sequence). CDR3 length equals 15 residues. CDR3 bases: TGTGCCAGCAGTCGCATACAGAACCGAAATTCACCCCTCCACTTT. Translating gives CASSRIQNRNSPLHF.

J is TRBJ1-1 and V is TRBV7-8; D is perhaps TRBD1 (6 bases). The CDR3 has 17 amino acids. Germline lookup yields CDR1 SGHVS and CDR2 FQNEAQ. V was clipped by 1 base and J by 8 bases, with 23 bases between them. The CDR3 region is CASSLGGKNRQVKEAFF. Written as DNA, the CDR3 is TGTGCCAGCAGCTTAGGAGGCAAGAATCGACAGGTGAAAGAAGCTTTCTTT.

The chain links TRBV28 to TRBJ1-2; 8 positions match TRBD1. Germline V gene sequence: CDR1 MDHEN, CDR2 SYDVKM. The CDR3 is 14 amino acids. J gave up 6 bases and V 3 bases, and 6 bases lay outside the gene matches. This CDR3 is CASSFRGRRDGYTF. The CDR3 DNA is TGTGCCAGCAGTTTCAGGGGGCGAAGGGATGGCTACACCTTC.

This rearrangement joins TRBV5-6 to TRBJ2-7; D call uncertain. V gave up 2 bases and J gave up 7 bases, with 16 bases separating them. Germline-derived CDR1 and CDR2 are SGHDT and YYEEEE. This CDR3 spans 14 amino acids. CDR3 in amino acids: CASSFPSSLSEQYF. Here the CDR3 DNA reads TGTGCCAGCAGCTTCCCCTCCTCTCTCTCGGAGCAGTACTTC.

The chain has TRBV5-1 and TRBJ2-5; 7 positions match TRBD1. This CDR3 has 16 residues. After removal of 3 bases from V and 2 bases from J, the junction contained 10 bases not matched to a gene. Germline lookup yields CDR1 SGHRS and CDR2 YFSETQ. CDR3 sequence: CASSYSTGSQQETQYF. The CDR3 DNA reads TGCGCCAGCAGCTATTCGACAGGGTCGCAGCAAGAGACCCAGTACTTC.

The chain has TRBV5-6 and TRBJ1-2, with D hard to call. The V gene's germline CDR1 is SGHDT and CDR2 YYEEEE. This CDR3 is built from 14 residues. Between the trimmed V and J ends, which lost 4 bases and 4 bases, there was a span of 14 bases. CDR3 sequence reads: CASSPGTLSYGYTF. CDR3 sequence (DNA): TGTGCCAGCAGCCCTGGTACACTAAGCTATGGCTACACCTTC.

V gene TRBV30 combines with J gene TRBJ1-1; 7 nucleotides line up with TRBD1. Germline V gene sequence: CDR1 GTSNPN, CDR2 SVGIG (reference sequence). There are 14 residues in the CDR3. The ends lost 0 bases at V and 5 bases at J; junction bases unmatched: 6. This chain's CDR3 is CAWSVEGAKTEAFF. For the CDR3, the DNA is TGTGCCTGGAGTGTAGAGGGGGCGAAAACTGAAGCTTTCTTT.

J is TRBJ2-7 and V is TRBV4-1; D may be TRBD2 (6 bases). Trimming pared 4 bases from V and 5 bases from J, leaving 21 bases between. CDR1 MGHRA and CDR2 YSYEKL come from the germline V gene. The CDR3 has 16 residues. The CDR3 loop reads CASSLRTTKGADEQYF. CDR3 sequence (DNA): TGCGCCAGCAGCCTCAGGACTACGAAGGGAGCCGACGAGCAGTACTTC.

This clone has only a few counts. The J gene is TRBJ1-1, the V gene TRBV6-5; 10 bases align to TRBD1. V dropped 6 bases and J dropped 8; count of bases not matched to a gene: 6. There are 13 residues in the CDR3. The germline V gene has CDR1 MNHEY and CDR2 SVGAGI. DNA for the CDR3: TGTGCCAGCAGCTGGGACAGGGGCAGAGAAGCTTTCTTT. Protein: CASSWDRGREAFF.

The rearrangement uses TRBV5-1 and TRBJ1-4; D not resolved. V lost 1 base to trimming and J lost 0 bases, with 4 bases between them. CDR1 is SGHRS, CDR2 YFSETQ, per germline. The CDR3 is made up of 14 amino acids. As DNA, the CDR3 is TGCGCCAGCAGCTTGACAGCAACTAATGAAAAACTGTTTTTT. Amino acid sequence: CASSLTATNEKLFF.

The chain has TRBV4-1 and TRBJ2-3; 10 bases match TRBD2. V shed 1 base, J shed 0 bases, and the junction held 1 base outside the gene matches. This CDR3 is 16 amino acids long. Germline V gives CDR1 MGHRA, CDR2 YSYEKL. In nucleotides, the CDR3 is TGCGCCAGCAGCCAAGTACTAGCGGGAAGCACAGATACGCAGTATTTT. Protein sequence: CASSQVLAGSTDTQYF.

V is TRBV28 and J is TRBJ1-5, with TRBD1 matching 7 bases. Germline V gene sequence: CDR1 MDHEN, CDR2 SYDVKM. Trimming at V came to 6 bases and at J to 0 bases, leaving 5 bases not matched to a gene. CDR3 size: 15 residues. The CDR3 here is CASSPGGISNQPQHF. The CDR3 coding sequence is TGTGCCAGCAGCCCAGGGGGAATTAGCAATCAGCCCCAGCATTTT.

V usage is TRBV29-1 and J usage is TRBJ2-3; possibly TRBD1 for D (5 bases). CDR1 SQVTM and CDR2 ANQGSEA come from the germline V gene. This CDR3 is built from 13 residues. V was trimmed by 5 bases and J by 2 bases, leaving 11 bases between them. CDR3 sequence (DNA): TGCAGCGTTCGACAGAGATTCACAGATACGCAGTATTTT. Translated, it gives CSVRQRFTDTQYF.

The chain combines TRBV11-2 with TRBJ2-7; 8 bases match TRBD1. The V segment lost 5 bases and the J segment 6 bases; nucleotides outside the gene matches: 9. CDR1 and CDR2 (germline): SGHAT, FQNNGV. The CDR3 extends over 14 amino acids. The CDR3 DNA reads TGTGCCAGCAGCCCTAGCCCGGGACAGGCCGAGCAGTACTTC. Encoded protein: CASSPSPGQAEQYF.